These 27 T cell receptor beta chains were sequenced from one sample in a study of neoadjuvant anti-PD-1 for oral cavity cancer. This table comes from immunoSEQ multiplex PCR, and its TCRdb copy is limited to in-frame clones, with some not included. The table shows some 12,000 clones, with around 69% occurring only once. This specimen consisted of tumor tissue, obtained before nivolumab (anti-PD-1) treatment. The origin of the receptors is a person between 35 and 79 years old with oral cavity squamous cell carcinoma. The donor label of this sample is uncertain.

The genes are TRBV19 and TRBJ1-6; TRBD1 might be the D (5 bases). This CDR3 has 17 amino acids. Germline values: CDR1 LNHDA, CDR2 SQIVND (reference sequence). Trimming left V 3 bases short and J 7 bases short, with 19 bases between. The CDR3 sequence is CASSMFAGPGRNSPLHF. DNA of the CDR3: TGTGCCAGTAGTATGTTTGCGGGTCCAGGGAGAAATTCACCCCTCCACTTT. The full variable domain, rest sourced from reference TRBV19 and TRBJ1-6, is DGGITQSPKYLFRKEGQNVTLSCEQNLNHDAMYWYRQDPGQGLRLIYYSQIVNDFQKGDIAEGYSVSREKKESFPLTVTSAQKNPTAFYLCASSMFAGPGRNSPLHFGNGTRLTVT.

The rearrangement links TRBV7-2 to TRBJ2-1; maybe TRBD1 (5 bases). This CDR3 has 13 amino acids. V was pared by 5 bases and J by 10 bases, with 15 bases between. Germline V gene lookup returns CDR1 SGHTA and CDR2 FQGNSA. In DNA form, the CDR3 reads TGTGCCAGCAGCGTCCTACCCAGGGTCGAGCAGTTCTTC. Protein sequence: CASSVLPRVEQFF.

The chain combines TRBV29-1 with TRBJ2-3; 7 bases agree with TRBD1. CDR3 size: 14 residues. With 4 bases clipped from V and 0 bases from J, the junction kept 4 bases outside the gene matches. The V gene's germline CDR1 is SQVTM and CDR2 ANQGSEA. Here the CDR3 reads CSVGPRGSTDTQYF. CDR3 sequence (DNA): TGCAGCGTTGGCCCCAGGGGGAGCACAGATACGCAGTATTTT.

This clone appeared a few times. The CDR3 region has the DNA TGCGCCAGCAGCTTGCGGGGCTCCCGAGGGACTAGCGGCTACGAGCAGTACTTC. Translated, it gives CASSLRGSRGTSGYEQYF. This sequence joins TRBV5-1 and TRBJ2-7; 11 bases align to TRBD2. Unmatched junction bases numbered 12, after V lost 1 base and J lost 3 bases. Per the germline V gene, CDR1 is SGHRS and CDR2 is YFSETQ. The CDR3 sequence is 18 residues long.

This clone was seen a handful of times. The chain has TRBV7-6 and TRBJ1-1; D remains unclear. This CDR3 contains 13 residues. The ends were cut back, 4 bases at V and 1 base at J, with 7 bases in the middle. Germline V lookup: CDR1 SGHVS, CDR2 FNYEAQ. This CDR3 is CASSYNRNTEAFF. In DNA, the CDR3 is TGTGCCAGCAGCTATAACAGGAACACTGAAGCTTTCTTT. Full variable domain (outside the CDR3, taken from reference TRBV7-6 and TRBJ1-1): GAGVSQSPRYKVTKRGQDVALRCDPISGHVSLYWYRQALGQGPEFLTYFNYEAQQDKSGLPNDRFSAERPEGSISTLTIQRTEQRDSAMYRCASSYNRNTEAFFGQGTRLTVV.

This clone was seen only a few times. The rearrangement joins TRBV6-5 to TRBJ2-7; D is possibly TRBD1 (6 bases). Germline values: CDR1 MNHEY, CDR2 SVGAGI. This CDR3 spans 14 amino acids. V lost 0 bases and J lost 6, with 12 bases in between. This CDR3 is CASSYSYRAGEQYF. The CDR3 region has the DNA TGTGCCAGCAGTTACTCATACAGGGCGGGCGAGCAGTACTTC.

This clone was counted only a few times. The V gene is TRBV7-6, the J gene TRBJ2-5, with D perhaps matching TRBD1 or TRBD2 (5 bases each). The CDR3 loop spans 19 amino acids. Per the germline V gene, CDR1 is SGHVS and CDR2 is FNYEAQ. Trimming removed 2 bases at V and 5 bases at J, with 27 bases between. The CDR3 region is CASSLSARTLQGGRETQYF. The CDR3, as DNA: TGTGCCAGCAGCTTATCTGCTCGGACTTTGCAGGGCGGGCGGGAGACCCAGTACTTC.

V is TRBV7-9 and J is TRBJ2-3, with 8 nucleotides matching TRBD2. Germline assignment: CDR1 SEHNR and CDR2 FQNEAQ (reference sequence). V gave up 5 bases and J gave up 6 bases; unmatched junction bases: 10. This CDR3 comprises 15 residues. The CDR3 DNA reads TGTGCCAGCAGCCAGGGGACTAGACAAGTGGATACGCAGTATTTT. This translates into CASSQGTRQVDTQYF.

The chain joins TRBV5-1 to TRBJ1-1; D is undetermined. V was pared by 7 bases and J by 7 bases, with 17 bases between. This CDR3 is built from 13 residues. Germline lookup yields CDR1 SGHRS and CDR2 YFSETQ. The CDR3 DNA reads TGCGCCAGCTCCGCCATAACGGAAAGTGAAGCTTTCTTT. Its translation: CASSAITESEAFF.

The genes are TRBV20-1 and TRBJ1-2; a weak D match, TRBD1 (5 bases). This CDR3 has 11 amino acids. Trimming cost V 6 bases and J 7 bases, with 12 bases left between them. The V gene's germline CDR1 is DFQATT and CDR2 SNEGSKA (reference sequence). The CDR3 spells CSAWGGSGYTF. The CDR3 nucleotides read TGCAGTGCCTGGGGGGGGAGTGGCTACACCTTC.

This chain joins TRBV6-1 and TRBJ2-7; D uncertain. Trimming cost V 7 bases and J 6 bases, with 16 bases left between them. The CDR3 runs 13 residues. The germline gives CDR1 MNHNS, CDR2 SASEGT. The CDR3 region has the DNA TGTGCCAGCATCGAGCGACCATACGGCGAGCAGTACTTC. This encodes CASIERPYGEQYF.

The chain couples TRBV7-9 to TRBJ2-3; maybe TRBD1 (5 bases). CDR3 length: 17 amino acids. V was pared by 1 base and J by 1 base, with 15 bases between. The V gene's germline CDR1 is SEHNR and CDR2 FQNEAQ (reference sequence). CDR3 residues: CASSLDKGPIGTDTQYF. Written as DNA, the CDR3 is TGTGCCAGCAGCTTAGATAAGGGGCCGATCGGCACAGATACGCAGTATTTT.

This clone was counted between two and nine times. The chain joins TRBV5-1 to TRBJ2-1; 9 bases fit TRBD2. Germline loops: CDR1 SGHRS, CDR2 YFSETQ. J was trimmed by 4 bases and V by 3 bases; bases with no gene match: 8. This CDR3 has 16 residues. CDR3 sequence: CASSSQGGGGYNEQFF. CDR3 DNA: TGCGCCAGCAGCTCCCAGGGCGGGGGGGGATACAATGAGCAGTTCTTC.

This clone has only a few counts. The chain couples TRBV9 to TRBJ1-3; no clear D. The CDR3 totals 15 residues. From germline, CDR1 is SGDLS and CDR2 YYNGEE. V lost 0 bases and J lost 0, with 7 bases in between. The CDR3 sequence is CASSVGRRSGNTIYF. DNA for the CDR3: TGTGCCAGCAGCGTAGGGCGGCGCTCTGGAAACACCATATATTTT.

The chain links TRBV5-1 to TRBJ1-5; 8 bases line up with TRBD1. Trimming at V came to 5 bases and at J to 6 bases, leaving 13 bases not matched to a gene. Germline V CDR1 and CDR2: SGHRS, YFSETQ. This CDR3 comprises 16 residues. In DNA form, the CDR3 reads TGCGCCAGCAGGGAGGGGGCAGGGGGCTCTGGTCAGCCCCAGCATTTT. Its translation: CASREGAGGSGQPQHF.

The DNA for the CDR3 is TGCGCCAGCAGGCGGGGCGAGTTCTATGGCTACACCTTC. The encoded protein is CASRRGEFYGYTF. The chain uses TRBV5-1 and TRBJ1-2; D is perhaps TRBD1 (5 bases). The V gene's germline CDR1 is SGHRS and CDR2 YFSETQ. With 5 bases removed from V and 4 bases from J, the gap between germline ends came to 12 bases. The CDR3 totals 13 residues.

V usage is TRBV5-5 and J usage is TRBJ2-5; a weak D match, TRBD2 (6 bases). The CDR3 totals 15 residues. From germline, CDR1 is SGHKS and CDR2 YYEKEE (reference sequence). V was clipped by 4 bases and J by 5 bases, with 18 bases between them. The CDR3, as DNA: TGTGCCAGCAGCCCATCCGAGCGAGGAGGGGAGACCCAGTACTTC. Translating gives CASSPSERGGETQYF.

This clone is medium-sized by share. In DNA form, the CDR3 reads TGCGCCAGCAGCTTGGCCCAGGACAGGGGGAATACGCAGTATTTT. Translated, it gives CASSLAQDRGNTQYF. V gene TRBV5-1 combines with J gene TRBJ2-3, with 10 positions matching TRBD1. V dropped 0 bases and J dropped 7; count of bases not matched to a gene: 5. This CDR3 region has 15 residues. Germline CDR1 reads SGHRS; CDR2 reads YFSETQ.

This sequence joins TRBV25-1 and TRBJ2-3, with D perhaps TRBD1 (6 bases). The CDR3 extends over 16 amino acids. Germline assignment: CDR1 MGHDK and CDR2 SYGVNS. Trimming took 1 base from V and 0 from J, leaving 11 bases between them. CDR3 in amino acids: CASSEFTGPSTDTQYF. Here the CDR3 DNA reads TGTGCCAGCAGTGAATTCACAGGGCCTAGCACAGATACGCAGTATTTT.

V usage is TRBV18 and J usage is TRBJ2-5; D is unresolved. The CDR3 is made up of 11 amino acids. Germline V gene lookup returns CDR1 KGHSH and CDR2 LQKENI. Trimming took 6 bases from V and 1 from J, leaving 3 bases between them. CDR3 in amino acids: CASSLQETQYF. The DNA of the CDR3 is TGTGCCAGCTCGCTCCAAGAGACCCAGTACTTC.

The V and J genes are TRBV5-1 and TRBJ2-7; D not certain. From germline, CDR1 is SGHRS and CDR2 YFSETQ. Deletions cut 0 bases from V and 7 bases from J, with 17 bases between. The CDR3 covers 15 residues. CDR3 bases: TGCGCCAGCAGCTTGGCCAGCGCACTCGGAGTGGAGCAGTACTTC. Its protein is CASSLASALGVEQYF.

V usage is TRBV10-3 and J usage is TRBJ2-1; the match to TRBD2 covers 12 bases. The CDR3 length is 15 residues. In germline, CDR1 is ENHRY, CDR2 SYGVKD. The V gene end was trimmed by 5 bases and the J gene end by 5 bases; junction bases not matched to a gene: 4. CDR3 sequence: CAISPTSGGNNEQFF. The CDR3 nucleotides are TGTGCCATCAGTCCGACTAGCGGGGGAAACAATGAGCAGTTCTTC.

The genes are TRBV18 and TRBJ1-4, with D tentatively TRBD1 (6 bases). Deletions cut 2 bases from V and 3 bases from J, with 13 bases between. In germline, CDR1 is KGHSH, CDR2 LQKENI. The CDR3 runs 16 residues. As DNA, the CDR3 is TGTGCCAGCTCACCAGACCAGGGGAAGTCTAATGAAAAACTGTTTTTT. Encoded protein: CASSPDQGKSNEKLFF.

The rearrangement uses TRBV28 and TRBJ1-4; D remains ambiguous. This CDR3 has 13 amino acids. Germline V gene sequence: CDR1 MDHEN, CDR2 SYDVKM. The V gene lost 5 bases and the J gene lost 3 bases, with 7 bases spanning the gap. The CDR3 reads CASSQNANEKLFF. The CDR3 region has the DNA TGTGCCAGCAGTCAGAATGCTAATGAAAAACTGTTTTTT.

The chain uses TRBV11-3 and TRBJ2-1; TRBD2 matches at 10 bases. CDR1 is SGHNT, CDR2 YENEEA, per germline. The CDR3 has 16 amino acids. The ends lost 4 bases at V and 0 bases at J; junction bases unmatched: 3. The CDR3 is CASSSSSGSSYNEQFF. CDR3 DNA sequence: TGTGCCAGCAGCTCTTCTAGCGGGAGCTCCTACAATGAGCAGTTCTTC.

The chain couples TRBV2 to TRBJ1-1; a weak D match, TRBD1 (5 bases). From germline, CDR1 is SNHLY and CDR2 FYNNEI. The CDR3 extends over 15 amino acids. V shed 5 bases and J shed 1 base, with 14 bases lying between them. CDR3: CASSFRGRSNTEAFF. The CDR3, as DNA: TGTGCCAGCAGTTTCCGGGGACGTTCGAACACTGAAGCTTTCTTT.

The chain links TRBV7-8 to TRBJ1-1; D unresolved. The CDR3 spans 12 residues. V was trimmed by 4 bases and J by 3 bases, leaving 6 bases between them. The germline CDR1 and CDR2 sequences are SGHVS and FQNEAQ. CDR3 nucleotide sequence: TGTGCCAGCAGCTCCAGTCACACTGAAGCTTTCTTT. Its translation: CASSSSHTEAFF.